In this sample, the clone carrying this T cell receptor beta chain turned up once. The sample is drawn from a study of cytomegalovirus exposure and HLA in healthy donors. PCR used 60 Vbeta primers and 13 Jbeta primers. This table comes from immunoSEQ multiplex PCR, and its TCRdb copy is limited to in-frame clones, with some not included. The data hold 110,000 or so clones, with about 74% observed a single time. Sample: PBMCs. The receptor was isolated from a female donor in good health and CMV-seronegative.

The CDR3 DNA reads TGTGCCAGCAGCTTAGTGGGGGGGACTGTCTCCTACGAGCAGTACTTC. This gives the protein CASSLVGGTVSYEQYF. The chain links TRBV7-6 to TRBJ2-7, with 7 bases fitting TRBD2. The germline V gene encodes CDR1 SGHVS and CDR2 FNYEAQ. V lost 1 base and J lost 0; bases outside the gene matches: 6. The CDR3 extends over 16 amino acids.